The 6 T cell receptor beta chains listed next were all sequenced from one sample in a study of blood T cells in healthy people across ages (dated by TCRdb to 2013 to 2016). The library came from 5' RACE. The instrument given in TCRdb is Illumina HiSeq 2500. A second PCR of roughly 7 to 11 cycles was performed with a sample-barcoded 5' primer and a J-beta primer mix. TCRdb trimmed the raw reads at Q25, called clones with MiXCR and kept productive beta chains. Each record represents a unique CDR3 protein, reported with the most common genes and DNA among its rows. The sample table holds more than 700,000 distinct CDR3 sequences, of which around half were seen once. Around 18% of the sample is held by the ten biggest clonotypes. Sequences were obtained from blood. These receptors originate from an elderly man in good health.

This chain connects TRBV19 to TRBJ1-5; 8 bases are a match to TRBD1. The length of the CDR3 is 17 residues. Losses at the gene ends were 0 bases for V and 5 bases for J; bases not matched to a gene: 9. Per germline, CDR1 LNHDA and CDR2 SQIVND (reference sequence). CDR3 DNA sequence: TGTGCCAGTAGTATAGATCGAACAGGGGGTAATTATCAGCCCCAGCATTTT. Translation: CASSIDRTGGNYQPQHF.

Concerning this clonotype itself: A much larger clone differs by one base, so this may be a read error. The V call is TRBV7-2, the J call TRBJ2-4; D is perhaps TRBD2 (6 bases). Trimming left V 1 base short and J 13 bases short, with 17 bases between. CDR1 and CDR2 (germline): SGHTA, FQGNSA. The CDR3 totals 14 residues. The CDR3 nucleotides are TGTGCCAGCAGCTTAGGACTAGGCAACAATGAGCAGTACTTC. It translates to CASSLGLGNNEQYF.

This clonotype showed up just once. The CDR3 sequence: CASRSIGASTDTQYF. DNA of the CDR3: TGTGCCAGCAGGTCGATAGGTGCTAGCACAGATACGCAGTATTTT. The chain combines TRBV6-2 or TRBV6-3 with TRBJ2-3; D unclear. The CDR3 sequence is 15 residues long. Germline V lookup: CDR1 MNHEY, CDR2 SVGEGT. V lost 6 bases and J 0 bases, leaving 13 bases between the germline ends.

The chain joins TRBV14 to TRBJ1-1, with D unresolved. Germline V gene data show CDR1 as SGHDN and CDR2 as FVKESK. The V and J ends lost 7 bases and 2 bases respectively, with 14 bases between them. The CDR3 is 14 residues long. The CDR3 DNA follows: TGTGCCAGCACCCCCTACACGGGTAACACTGAAGCTTTCTTT. It encodes CASTPYTGNTEAFF. Full variable domain (remainder filled in from reference TRBV14 and TRBJ1-1): EAGVTQFPSHSVIEKGQTVTLRCDPISGHDNLYWYRRVMGKEIKFLLHFVKESKQDESGMPNNRFLAERTGGTYSTLKVQPAELEDSGVYFCASTPYTGNTEAFFGQGTRLTVV.

The chain carries TRBV6-6 and TRBJ2-7; 8 nucleotides match TRBD2. Germline lookup yields CDR1 MNHNY and CDR2 SVGAGI (reference sequence). The CDR3 extends over 15 amino acids. V was pared by 6 bases and J by 0 bases, with 7 bases of the junction left unmatched. The CDR3 loop reads CASRERELGSYEQYF. The CDR3 DNA follows: TGTGCCAGCAGGGAGCGGGAGTTAGGCTCCTACGAGCAGTACTTC.

This clonotype was seen just once. An end of the junction differs from the germline gene, which may be a read error. The J gene is TRBJ2-4, the V gene TRBV20-1; a weak D match, TRBD2 (5 bases). The CDR3 is 13 amino acids. Per germline, CDR1 DFQATT and CDR2 SNEGSKA (reference sequence). The CDR3 loop reads CSARASGKNLQYF. Here the CDR3 DNA reads TGCAGTGCTCGAGCCAGCGGTAAAAACCTTCAGTACTTC.